This TCR beta chain emerged from a study of cytomegalovirus exposure and HLA in healthy donors. The study, taken as a whole, reports: Later analysis demonstrated an association between a missense DCLRE1C variant and TCR beta V- and J-gene trimming. Sequencing depth roughly uniform across donors was assumed in presence/absence analyses. Common viral pathogens seemed to be connected with several of the most significant clusters, according to a later analysis. Of the V segments, some could not be distinguished, including TRBV6-2 and TRBV6-3, and were excluded.

Germline V gene lookup returns CDR1 SGHRS and CDR2 YFSETQ. The CDR3 has 16 residues. V was clipped by 1 base and J by 4 bases; unmatched bases: 2. Comment on this clone: The antigen is unknown.

The primer mix had 60 Vbeta and 13 Jbeta primers. Libraries were prepared by immunoSEQ multiplex PCR; TCRdb keeps only in-frame clonotypes and omits some of them. The sample lists roughly 220,000 clones; almost 70% were seen once. This sequence originates from a man aged 35 to 55 in good health and CMV-seropositive. V usage is TRBV5-1 and J usage is TRBJ2-5; TRBD2 agrees at 15 bases. Sequenced: PBMCs. CDR3 DNA: TGCGCCAGCAGCTTGCCGGGACTAGCGGGGGGAGAGACCCAGTACTTC. This codes for CASSLPGLAGGETQYF.